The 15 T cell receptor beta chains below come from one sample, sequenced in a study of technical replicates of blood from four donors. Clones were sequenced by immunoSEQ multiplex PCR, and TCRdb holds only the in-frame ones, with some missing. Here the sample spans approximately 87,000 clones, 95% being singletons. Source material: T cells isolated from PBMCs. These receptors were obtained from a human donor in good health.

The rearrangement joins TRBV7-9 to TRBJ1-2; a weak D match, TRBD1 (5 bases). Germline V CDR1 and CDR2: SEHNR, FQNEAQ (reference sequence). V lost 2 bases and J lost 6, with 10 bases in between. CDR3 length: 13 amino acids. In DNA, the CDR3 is TGTGCCAGCAGCTTAAGAAGGGGCCATGGCTACACCTTC. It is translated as CASSLRRGHGYTF. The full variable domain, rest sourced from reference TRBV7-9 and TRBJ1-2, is DTGVSQNPRHKITKRGQNVTFRCDPISEHNRLYWYRQTLGQGPEFLTYFQNEAQLEKSRLLSDRFSAERPKGSFSTLEIQRTEQGDSAMYLCASSLRRGHGYTFGSGTRLTVV.

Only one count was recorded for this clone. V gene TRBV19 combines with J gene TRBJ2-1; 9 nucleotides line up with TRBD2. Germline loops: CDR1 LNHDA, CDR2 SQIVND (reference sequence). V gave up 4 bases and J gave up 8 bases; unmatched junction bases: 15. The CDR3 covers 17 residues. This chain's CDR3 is CASSKSLAGLGRDEQFF. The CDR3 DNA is TGTGCCAGTAGTAAGTCCCTAGCGGGACTTGGAAGGGATGAGCAGTTCTTC.

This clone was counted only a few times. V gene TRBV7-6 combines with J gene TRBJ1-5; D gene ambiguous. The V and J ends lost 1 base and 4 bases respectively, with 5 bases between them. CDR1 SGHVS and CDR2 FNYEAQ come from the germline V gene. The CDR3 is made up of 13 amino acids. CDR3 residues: CASSLDLNQPQHF. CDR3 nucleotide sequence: TGTGCCAGCAGCTTAGATCTTAATCAGCCCCAGCATTTT.

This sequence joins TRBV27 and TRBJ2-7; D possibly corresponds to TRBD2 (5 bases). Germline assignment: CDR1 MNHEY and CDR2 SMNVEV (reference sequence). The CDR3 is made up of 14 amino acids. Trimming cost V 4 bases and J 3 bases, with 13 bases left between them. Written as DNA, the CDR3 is TGTGCCAGCAGTTCGTTCTCAGACTACTACGAGCAGTACTTC. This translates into CASSSFSDYYEQYF.

The CDR3 bases are TGCGCCAGCAGCAGCATAACCGAGGGTGTTAGTCAGCCCCAGCATTTT. This translates into CASSSITEGVSQPQHF. The chain carries TRBV4-1 and TRBJ1-5, with D hard to call. CDR1 and CDR2 (germline): MGHRA, YSYEKL. CDR3 length equals 16 residues. Between the trimmed V and J ends, which lost 5 bases and 6 bases, there was a span of 20 bases.

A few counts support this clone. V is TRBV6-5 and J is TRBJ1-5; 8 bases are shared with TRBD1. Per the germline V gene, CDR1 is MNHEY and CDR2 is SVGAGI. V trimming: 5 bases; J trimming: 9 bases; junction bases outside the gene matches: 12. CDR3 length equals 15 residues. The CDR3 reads CASSPVQGVLGPQHF. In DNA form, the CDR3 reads TGTGCCAGCAGTCCCGTACAGGGGGTACTTGGGCCCCAGCATTTT.

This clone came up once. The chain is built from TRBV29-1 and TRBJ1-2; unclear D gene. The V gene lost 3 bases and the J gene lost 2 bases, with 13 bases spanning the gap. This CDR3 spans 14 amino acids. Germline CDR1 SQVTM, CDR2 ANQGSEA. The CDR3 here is CSVDSIGRNYGYTF. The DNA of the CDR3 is TGCAGCGTTGACTCTATCGGTCGAAACTATGGCTACACCTTC.

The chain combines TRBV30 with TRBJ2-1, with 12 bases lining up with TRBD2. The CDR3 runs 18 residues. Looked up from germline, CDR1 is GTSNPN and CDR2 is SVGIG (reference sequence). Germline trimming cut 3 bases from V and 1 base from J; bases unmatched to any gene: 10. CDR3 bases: TGTGCCTGGAGCCTAGCGGGAGGGTTTGGGATATCCTACAATGAGCAGTTCTTC. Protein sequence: CAWSLAGGFGISYNEQFF. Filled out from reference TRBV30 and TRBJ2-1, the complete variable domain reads SQTIHQWPATLVQPVGSPLSLECTVEGTSNPNLYWYRQAAGRGLQLLFYSVGIGQISSEVPQNLSASRPQDRQFILSSKKLLLSDSGFYLCAWSLAGGFGISYNEQFFGPGTRLTVL.

The CDR3 nucleotides read TGTGCCAGCAGCTTGGACAGGGTGAACACTGAAGCTTTCTTT. It specifies CASSLDRVNTEAFF. This rearrangement joins TRBV11-1 to TRBJ1-1, with 8 bases matching TRBD1. V dropped 3 bases and J dropped 0; count of bases not matched to a gene: 0. Germline values: CDR1 SGHAT, CDR2 FQDESV (reference sequence). There are 14 residues in the CDR3.

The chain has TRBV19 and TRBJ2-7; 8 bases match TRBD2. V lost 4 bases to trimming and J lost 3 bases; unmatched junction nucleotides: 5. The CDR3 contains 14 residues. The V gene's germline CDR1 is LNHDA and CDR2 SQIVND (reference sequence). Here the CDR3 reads CASSSGLAVYEQYF. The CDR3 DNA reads TGTGCCAGTAGTAGCGGACTAGCAGTCTACGAGCAGTACTTC.

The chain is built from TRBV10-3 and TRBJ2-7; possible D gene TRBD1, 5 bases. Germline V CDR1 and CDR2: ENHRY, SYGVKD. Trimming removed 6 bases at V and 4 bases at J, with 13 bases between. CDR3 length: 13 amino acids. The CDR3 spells CAISPTENYEQYF. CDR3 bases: TGTGCCATCAGCCCGACAGAGAATTACGAGCAGTACTTC.

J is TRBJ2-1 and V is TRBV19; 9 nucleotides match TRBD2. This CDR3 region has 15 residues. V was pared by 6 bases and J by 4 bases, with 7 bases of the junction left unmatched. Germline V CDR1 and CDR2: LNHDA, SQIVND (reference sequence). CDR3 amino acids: CASSLGTSTYNEQFF. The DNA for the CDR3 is TGTGCCAGTAGCCTCGGGACTAGCACTTACAATGAGCAGTTCTTC.

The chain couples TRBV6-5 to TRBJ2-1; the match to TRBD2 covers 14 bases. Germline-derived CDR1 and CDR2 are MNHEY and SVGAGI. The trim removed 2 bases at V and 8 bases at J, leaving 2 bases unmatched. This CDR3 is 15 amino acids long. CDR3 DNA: TGTGCCAGCAGTTACGGGACTAGCGGGAGCGATGAGCAGTTCTTC. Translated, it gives CASSYGTSGSDEQFF.

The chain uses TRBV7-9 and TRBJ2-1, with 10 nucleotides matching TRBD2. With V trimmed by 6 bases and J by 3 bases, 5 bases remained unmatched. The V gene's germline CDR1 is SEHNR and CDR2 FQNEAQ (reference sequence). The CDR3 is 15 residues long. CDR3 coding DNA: TGTGCCAGCAGATCAGCGGGAGGGAACTACAATGAGCAGTTCTTC. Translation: CASRSAGGNYNEQFF.

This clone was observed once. CDR3 amino acids: CASSRTSGRDYNEQFF. The DNA for the CDR3 is TGTGCCAGCAGTAGGACTAGCGGGAGGGACTACAATGAGCAGTTCTTC. The genes are TRBV28 and TRBJ2-1; the match to TRBD2 covers 15 bases. The CDR3 totals 16 residues. With V trimmed by 5 bases and J by 3 bases, 2 bases remained unmatched. Germline V CDR1 and CDR2: MDHEN, SYDVKM.